This T cell receptor beta chain was sequenced during a study of CD8+ T cells in alopecia areata (dated by TCRdb to the late 2010s). Regarding the research as a whole: Treated patients were enrolled in an open-label pilot trial of oral tofacitinib, 5 to 10 mg twice daily, for moderate-to-severe alopecia areata. Tofacitinib was administered for 6 to 18 months, and 6 months of follow-up off drug were then conducted to assess delayed response and recurrence. The SALT score, which quantifies the percentage of affected scalp surface area, was used to measure disease severity in treated patients. In both human patients and the C3H/HeJ mouse model, the study applied high-throughput TCRbeta sequencing to look at T cell clonal expansion in alopecia areata. In humans, TCRbeta sequencing was performed on scalp tissue and on sorted CD4+ and CD8+ peripheral blood T cells from healthy controls and from patients with patchy or totalis/universalis alopecia areata. Patients on tofacitinib were biopsied at baseline and after 4 and 24 weeks of treatment, and several of the patients also had a later scalp biopsy. Scalp clonality was compared across normal scalp (n=4), patchy alopecia areata scalp (n=8), and alopecia totalis/universalis scalp (n=8). RNA came from the PAXgene miRNA kit for fixed scalp, the miRNeasy kit for PBMCs, and the RNeasy kit for mouse skin. TCRbeta CDR3 regions were amplified by immunoSEQ multiplex PCR with 35 Vbeta forward and 13 Jbeta reverse primers. General conclusions and limits of the study: Many expanded lesional clones persisted in scalp and blood during tofacitinib treatment, which may partly explain relapse after stopping treatment. Compared with mice, TCR sequences shared between patients were less clear, possibly partly because of HLA diversity across the patient population. Scalp clonality and the number of expanded CD8+ clones among the top 100 scalp clones were significantly decreased by tofacitinib. Scalp TCR repertoire analysis is complicated because resident alphabeta T cells in normal human skin are also sequenced, whereas mouse skin is dominated by gammadelta T cells. Higher clonality and more expanded CD8+ clones were observed in lesional scalp than in normal scalp, particularly in alopecia totalis/universalis, a finding suggestive of antigenic drive. Because the treated cohort was small and had just a single nonresponder, larger studies are needed to establish links between baseline CD8+ expansion and response.

This clone was seen a handful of times. Its antigen target is currently unknown. Nothing much larger sits one base from this clone, and base qualities are not available. The library was made by the immunoSEQ multiplex PCR assay. RNA was extracted from all samples and reverse transcribed into cDNA, which served as template for TCR sequencing. SuperScript III was used for first-strand cDNA synthesis, primed with a 2:1 mix of oligo-dT and random hexamers. A synthetic immune receptor repertoire was used to gauge amplification bias, and whatever bias remained was removed computationally. In the original analysis: Raw reads were preprocessed to remove errors, and CDR3 was defined by IMGT conventions from the conserved cysteine to phenylalanine. Clonality was computed as 1 minus the Shannon entropy, with the entropy normalized by log2 of the number of productive unique TCRs. Whether each scalp clone was CD4 or CD8 was inferred by checking scalp TCRbeta sequences against the CD4 and CD8 repertoires from sorted blood. Drawn from immuneACCESS, this table holds only the in-frame rearrangements with V and J called that TCRdb kept. Clones are partly lost; checked studies trace under half to an unresolved V gene and leave the rest unexplained. That table furnishes V, J and clone size, whereas the DNA furnished D and trimming. The sample includes about 210,000 clones, with 64% observed a single time. The ten largest clonotypes hold 4% to 5% of the sample.

Read against the paper, the sample's time point label means: about 4 weeks on oral tofacitinib. Per the publication, the treatment or condition label means: oral pan-JAK inhibitor, 5-10 mg twice daily. From alopecia areata patients, peripheral blood was collected along with lesional scalp punch biopsies. After PBMCs were isolated by density centrifugation and stained for CD3, CD4 and CD8, a FACSAria was used to sort CD4+ and CD8+ T cells. V gives up 0 bases and J gives up 4 bases, and the segment between their germline ends measures 9 bases. CDR3 length: 14 amino acids, cysteine to phenylalanine. CDR3 DNA only is kept here, 42 bases in frame from base 1. CDR1 and CDR2 are drawn from the germline V gene: MNHEY, SVGAGI.

The chain is encoded by TRBV6-5 joined to TRBJ1-1, and TRBD1 may be the D gene, going by 5 matching bases. Sequencing was performed on CD4+ T cells sorted from blood, taken at week 4, from a patient treated with tofacitinib. This sequence originates from a human donor with alopecia areata. The DNA reads as follows: TGTGCCAGCAGTTACTCATTGGGGGGCACTGAAGCTTTCTTT. Translated, it gives CASSYSLGGTEAFF.